This TCR beta chain came from a study of blood T cell repertoires in COVID-19. The assay was immunoSEQ multiplex PCR, and TCRdb's table has in-frame clones only and misses some. There are about 52,000 clones in the sample; 82% occur only once, and approximately 10% lies in the top ten. The V gene's germline CDR1 is LGHDT and CDR2 YNNKEL (reference sequence). This CDR3 has 15 residues. With 3 bases removed from V and 6 bases from J, the gap between germline ends came to 15 bases. Sequenced sample: peripheral blood. The receptor was derived from a man of 80 years or more with COVID-19, enrolled during active disease. The V call is TRBV3-1 (or the pseudogene TRBV3-2), the J call TRBJ1-5; D possibly corresponds to TRBD1 (5 bases). CDR3 in DNA: TGTGCCAGCAGCCAGAGCGGGGGGATGAGTCAGCCCCAGCATTTT. Its translation: CASSQSGGMSQPQHF.